Presented here are 9 T cell receptor beta chains from one specimen sequenced in a study of blood T cell repertoires in COVID-19 (TCRdb year 2020). Libraries were prepared through the immunoSEQ multiplex PCR assay. TCRdb mirrors the immuneACCESS table, restricted to in-frame sequences. Some clones are absent from its copies; in checked studies, under half trace to an unresolved V gene, and the reason for the others is unknown. Here the sample has 170,000 or so clones; 86% occur a single time. The top ten hold roughly 7% of the sample. The sample comprised peripheral blood. The source of these receptors is a man in his forties or fifties with active or convalescent COVID-19.

The chain is built from TRBV27 and TRBJ2-7, with a weak D call TRBD1 (6 bases). Germline assignment: CDR1 MNHEY and CDR2 SMNVEV (reference sequence). Deletions cut 4 bases from V and 5 bases from J, with 12 bases between. The CDR3 covers 13 residues. CDR3 residues: CASSSSGVNEQYF. The CDR3 DNA sequence: TGTGCCAGCAGTTCTTCAGGGGTCAACGAGCAGTACTTC.

The CDR3 loop is CASSLTGSRSGANVLTF. In DNA, the CDR3 is TGTGCCAGCAGTTTGACAGGGTCTCGCTCTGGGGCCAACGTCCTGACTTTC. The J gene is TRBJ2-6, the V gene TRBV27, with 7 positions matching TRBD1. CDR1 MNHEY and CDR2 SMNVEV come from the germline V gene (reference sequence). This CDR3 comprises 17 residues. Unmatched junction bases numbered 5, after V lost 3 bases and J lost 0 bases.

This clone was observed once. The V and J genes are TRBV5-5 and TRBJ1-2; 10 bases map to TRBD1. The germline CDR1 and CDR2 sequences are SGHKS and YYEKEE (reference sequence). The V and J ends lost 4 bases and 8 bases, in that order; junction bases with no gene match: 8. This CDR3 contains 14 residues. CDR3 sequence reads: CASSAGQGVGGYTF. The CDR3 coding sequence is TGTGCCAGCAGCGCCGGACAGGGGGTGGGAGGCTACACCTTC.

The chain carries TRBV29-1 and TRBJ2-3; perhaps TRBD2 as D (6 bases). Deletions cut 3 bases from V and 1 base from J, with 8 bases between. Germline CDR1 and CDR2: SQVTM and ANQGSEA. CDR3 size: 13 residues. For the CDR3, the DNA is TGCAGCGTTGACGGCGGGGGCACAGATACGCAGTATTTT. Translation: CSVDGGGTDTQYF.

The chain couples TRBV6-5 to TRBJ2-5; D might be TRBD2 (6 bases). Deletions cut 6 bases from V and 7 bases from J, with 12 bases between. This CDR3 contains 12 residues. Germline CDR1 is MNHEY and CDR2 is SVGAGI. The CDR3 spells CASRAGPGTQYF. In DNA form, the CDR3 reads TGTGCCAGCAGGGCGGGGCCCGGGACCCAGTACTTC.

This chain links TRBV19 with TRBJ2-7, with D perhaps TRBD1 (7 bases). The V end lost 6 bases, the J end lost 4 bases, and 16 bases lay between the germline ends. Germline values: CDR1 LNHDA, CDR2 SQIVND (reference sequence). The CDR3 consists of 14 residues. DNA for the CDR3: TGTGCCAGTAGCAACAGGGGAGGAATTTACGAGCAGTACTTC. It translates to CASSNRGGIYEQYF.

J is TRBJ1-3 and V is TRBV19; 7 nucleotides agree with TRBD1. CDR3 size: 16 residues. Germline V CDR1 and CDR2: LNHDA, SQIVND (reference sequence). Trimming at V came to 5 bases and at J to 0 bases, leaving 7 bases not matched to a gene. Here the CDR3 reads CASSPGQRTSGNTIYF. CDR3 sequence (DNA): TGTGCCAGTAGTCCGGGACAGCGGACCTCTGGAAACACCATATATTTT.

The chain employs TRBV5-4 and TRBJ1-2, with 9 bases aligning to TRBD1. CDR1 and CDR2 (germline): SGHNT, YYREEE (reference sequence). The CDR3 consists of 14 residues. The V and J ends lost 7 bases and 3 bases, in that order; junction bases with no gene match: 7. Written as DNA, the CDR3 is TGTGCCAGCGGTTCCGGGACAGGGCACTATGGCTACACCTTC. This sequence encodes CASGSGTGHYGYTF.

The chain recombines TRBV9 with TRBJ2-2, with D uncertain. Germline CDR1 reads SGDLS; CDR2 reads YYNGEE. The V and J ends lost 3 bases and 7 bases respectively, with 10 bases between them. This CDR3 is 13 amino acids long. The CDR3 here is CASSGVDIGELFF. The DNA for the CDR3 is TGTGCCAGCAGCGGGGTAGACATCGGGGAGCTGTTTTTT.